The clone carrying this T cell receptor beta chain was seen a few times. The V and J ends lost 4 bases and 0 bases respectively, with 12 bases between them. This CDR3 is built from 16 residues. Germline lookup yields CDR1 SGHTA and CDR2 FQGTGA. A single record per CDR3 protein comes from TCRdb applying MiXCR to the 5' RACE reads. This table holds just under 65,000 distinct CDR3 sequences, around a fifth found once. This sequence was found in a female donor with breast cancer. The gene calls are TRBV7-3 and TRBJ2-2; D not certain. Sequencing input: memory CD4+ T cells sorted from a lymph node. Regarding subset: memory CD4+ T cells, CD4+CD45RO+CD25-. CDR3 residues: CASSSPRISNTGELFF. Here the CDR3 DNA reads TGTGCCAGCAGCTCCCCCCGCATTTCGAACACCGGGGAGCTGTTTTTT.